The rows below give T cell receptor beta chains drawn from one sample of a study of cytomegalovirus exposure and HLA in healthy donors. The method was immunoSEQ multiplex PCR; TCRdb's version includes in-frame clones alone and lacks a portion of them. Of about 190,000 clones listed, around 77% are singletons. The sequencing sample was made of PBMCs. These TCRs come from a young woman in good health and CMV-seronegative. The conserved cysteine and the conserved F or W are not part of the CDR3 here. A D gene is named only where the DNA matches it firmly.

TRBD1	TRBV27	12	TRBJ1-1	ASSSGQGARRAF
-	TRBV7-9	14	TRBJ1-1	ASSSHLGQLNTEAF
-	TRBV30	11	TRBJ1-6	ARKGTENSPLH
-	TRBV6-1	10	TRBJ1-5	ASMRWNQPQH
TRBD1	TRBV18	14	TRBJ2-7	ASSPLPGQGSYEQY
-	TRBV7-3	10	TRBJ1-1	ASTSAGTEAF
TRBD1	TRBV18	14	TRBJ2-7	ASSPPWGQPPYEQY
-	TRBV4-2	9	TRBJ2-1	ASSPGYEQF
TRBD1	TRBV5-4	14	TRBJ2-1	ASSLARDSSYNEQF
-	TRBV30	10	TRBJ2-3	AWTGVRDTQY
TRBD2	TRBV11-2	13	TRBJ2-1	ASSLGTSGGHEQF
-	TRBV6-1	14	TRBJ2-2	ASSELGRGVTGELF
-	TRBV6-5	13	TRBJ1-5	ASRSQATVNQPQH
-	TRBV10-2	14	TRBJ1-1	ASSELRQAANTEAF
-	TRBV2	9	TRBJ2-1	ASTRDNEQF
-	TRBV29-1	13	TRBJ2-6	SVEWQHSGANVLT
-	TRBV5-6	12	TRBJ1-6	ASSLWGAGSPLH
-	TRBV2	13	TRBJ2-7	ASRVVGGIAYEQY
-	TRBV9	13	TRBJ2-1	ASSVGSTSYNEQF
TRBD2	TRBV30	12	TRBJ2-1	AWSVASGDNEQF
-	TRBV5-6	11	TRBJ1-5	ASSDGDNQPQH
TRBD2	TRBV7-9	14	TRBJ2-7	ASSLFNGGAAEEQY
-	TRBV7-9	10	TRBJ1-6	ASSLTNTPLH
TRBD2	TRBV9	12	TRBJ2-1	ASSVVGGSNEQF
-	TRBV29-1	9	TRBJ2-5	SVERGETQY
-	TRBV19	12	TRBJ1-2	ASTLPGRDYGYT
-	TRBV13	12	TRBJ2-7	ASSSWDKNYEQY
TRBD1	TRBV7-2	15	TRBJ2-7	ASSSQIIDRGLRRQY
-	TRBV7-9	11	TRBJ2-5	ASSLALLETQY
TRBD2	TRBV25-1	14	-	ASSHIGLADTYEQY
-	TRBV25-1	12	TRBJ2-2	ASSERVGTGELF
-	TRBV28	10	TRBJ2-7	ASSLGTNEQY
-	TRBV27	9	TRBJ1-1	ASRRGTEAF
TRBD1	TRBV27	12	TRBJ1-1	ASSLGQGNTEAF
TRBD2	TRBV7-7	13	TRBJ2-5	ASSLGLAGQETQY
TRBD2	TRBV9	12	TRBJ2-7	ASSKGTSGYEQY
TRBD2	TRBV7-2	13	TRBJ2-7	ASSFRTSGGYEQY
TRBD1	TRBV2	13	TRBJ1-5	ASSSSGGAGQPQH
-	TRBV18	16	TRBJ1-3	ASSLNLARTQTGNTIY
-	TRBV7-7	11	TRBJ1-1	ASSLGQNTEAF
-	TRBV14	10	TRBJ1-2	ASSSRLDGYT
-	TRBV6-6	11	TRBJ2-1	ASSLDILNEQF
TRBD1	TRBV27	12	TRBJ1-5	ASSPDRANQPQH
TRBD1	TRBV11-2	15	TRBJ2-5	ASSLGFADRGRETQY
-	TRBV5-1	12	TRBJ1-1	ASSGSSGRTEAF
-	TRBV28	13	TRBJ2-6	ASIPGGPGANVLT
TRBD2	TRBV13	12	TRBJ2-3	ASSLGLVTDTQY
TRBD1	TRBV5-6	15	TRBJ1-2	ASSLRRDSPSNYGYT
TRBD2	TRBV4-1	15	TRBJ2-3	ASSRVLAGGPTDTQY
-	TRBV5-8	13	TRBJ1-5	ASSMGTNSNQPQH
TRBD1	TRBV27	12	TRBJ2-1	ASRPGQVYNEQF
TRBD1	TRBV11-2	12	TRBJ1-1	ASSLDRGNTEAF
-	TRBV19	11	TRBJ2-2	ASSIGDTGELF
TRBD2	TRBV2	12	TRBJ2-5	ASRPGLALETQY
TRBD1	TRBV25-1	13	TRBJ2-2	ASSDLDRATGELF
-	TRBV10-3	12	TRBJ1-1	AISERQDETEAF
-	TRBV9	13	TRBJ2-2	ASSVVGRSTGELF
TRBD2	TRBV7-9	12	TRBJ2-5	ASSPGLAGETQY
TRBD1	TRBV6-1	13	TRBJ2-3	ASNQREGGSDTQY